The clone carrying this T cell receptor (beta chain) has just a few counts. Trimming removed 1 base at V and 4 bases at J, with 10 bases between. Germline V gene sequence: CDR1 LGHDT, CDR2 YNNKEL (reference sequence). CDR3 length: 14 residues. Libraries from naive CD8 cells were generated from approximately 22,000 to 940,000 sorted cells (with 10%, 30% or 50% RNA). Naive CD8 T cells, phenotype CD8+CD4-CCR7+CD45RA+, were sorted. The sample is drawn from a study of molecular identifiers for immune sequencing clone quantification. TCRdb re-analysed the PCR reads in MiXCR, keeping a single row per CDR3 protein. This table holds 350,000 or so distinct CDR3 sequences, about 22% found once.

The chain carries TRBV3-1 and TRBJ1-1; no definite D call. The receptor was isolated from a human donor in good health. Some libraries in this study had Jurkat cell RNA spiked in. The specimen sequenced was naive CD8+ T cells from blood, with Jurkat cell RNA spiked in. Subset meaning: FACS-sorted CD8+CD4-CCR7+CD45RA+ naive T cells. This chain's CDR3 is CASSQAGGGTEAFF. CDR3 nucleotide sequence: TGTGCCAGCAGCCAAGCGGGTGGTGGCACTGAAGCTTTCTTT.